Described below is a single T cell receptor beta chain sequence and its context. This CDR3 is also generated by other DNA sequences in the sample. The V end lost 5 bases, the J end lost 1 base, and 2 bases lay between the germline ends. Germline assignment: CDR1 SGHTA and CDR2 FQGNSA. The CDR3 is made up of 11 amino acids. Authors' data handling: Nucleated cell number was recorded as an estimate derived from reference gene primer amplification. Sequencing used immunoSEQ multiplex PCR; TCRdb keeps in-frame clones, though not all of them. V, J and clone size derive from that table, while D and trimming were established from the DNA sequence. The table records 60,000 to 70,000 clones, 86% of them present only once. This record belongs to a study of blood T cell repertoires in COVID-19. Study at large: Samples representing acute and convalescent COVID-19 were sourced from the United States, Italy and Spain. Sample material is recorded as cDNA or gDNA derived from T cells, B-cell-depleted T cells, or PBMCs.

The sequenced sample consisted of peripheral blood. This clonotype was obtained from a man in his fifties or sixties with active COVID-19. The V gene is TRBV7-2, the J gene TRBJ2-5; D call uncertain. CDR3 sequence: CASSLQETQYF. The CDR3 region has the DNA TGTGCCAGCAGCCTCCAAGAGACCCAGTACTTC.